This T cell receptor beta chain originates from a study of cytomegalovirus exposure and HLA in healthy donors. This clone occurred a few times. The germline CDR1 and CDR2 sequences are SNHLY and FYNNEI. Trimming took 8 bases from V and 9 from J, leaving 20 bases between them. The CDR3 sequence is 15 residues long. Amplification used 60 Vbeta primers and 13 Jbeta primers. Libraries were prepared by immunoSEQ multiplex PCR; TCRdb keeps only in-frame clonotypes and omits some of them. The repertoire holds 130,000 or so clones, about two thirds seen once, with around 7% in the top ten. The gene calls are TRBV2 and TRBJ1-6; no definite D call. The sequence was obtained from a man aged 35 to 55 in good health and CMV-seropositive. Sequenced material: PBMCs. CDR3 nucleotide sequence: TGTGCCAGCCTACTATGGGGAGCCGGAATTTCACCCCTCCACTTT. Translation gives CASLLWGAGISPLHF. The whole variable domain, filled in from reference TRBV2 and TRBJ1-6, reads EPEVTQTPSHQVTQMGQEVILRCVPISNHLYFYWYRQILGQKVEFLVSFYNNEISEKSEIFDDQFSVERPDGSNFTLKIRSTKLEDSAMYFCASLLWGAGISPLHFGNGTRLTVT.